These 22 T cell receptor beta chains were sequenced from one sample in a study of patients and donors after allogeneic stem cell transplantation. TCRdb re-derived calls from the RT-PCR reads in MiXCR, one entry per CDR3 protein. The sample has fewer than 200,000 distinct CDR3 sequences, 30% seen once. The material sequenced was blood, either unsorted or a sorted T cell fraction (not recorded which). These receptors were obtained from a human donor who was either an allogeneic HSCT recipient or a stem cell or donor lymphocyte infusion donor (not recorded which). It is not recorded whose cells these are; they may come from a transplant donor.

In its sample, this clonotype was seen a few times. The chain recombines TRBV20-1 with TRBJ2-3; TRBD1 might be the D (5 bases). V was shortened by 6 bases and J by 10 bases, with 11 bases between the two germline ends. The CDR3 is 10 residues long. Germline values: CDR1 DFQATT, CDR2 SNEGSKA (reference sequence). The CDR3 coding sequence is TGCAGTGCCCTCCCCAGGGCGCAGTATTTT. Translating it yields CSALPRAQYF.

This clonotype has only a few counts. V gene TRBV6-1 combines with J gene TRBJ2-5; 8 bases are shared with TRBD2. The CDR3 has 14 amino acids. The germline V gene encodes CDR1 MNHNS and CDR2 SASEGT. V lost 0 bases to trimming and J lost 4 bases; unmatched junction nucleotides: 1. CDR3 residues: CASSEAGRAETQYF. The CDR3 nucleotides read TGTGCCAGCAGTGAAGCCGGGAGGGCAGAGACCCAGTACTTC.

This clonotype was seen only a few times. CDR3 protein: CASSFIRDTEAFF. In nucleotides, the CDR3 is TGTGCCAGCAGTTTTATTAGGGACACTGAAGCTTTCTTT. The chain employs TRBV27 and TRBJ1-1; no definite D call. Between the trimmed V and J ends, which lost 3 bases and 3 bases, there was a span of 8 bases. CDR1 is MNHEY, CDR2 SMNVEV, per germline (reference sequence). There are 13 residues in the CDR3.

This clonotype was recorded a few times. The chain joins TRBV3-1 to TRBJ2-1, with D perhaps given as TRBD1 or TRBD2 (5 bases each). V gave up 3 bases and J gave up 3 bases, with 15 bases separating them. The CDR3 extends over 16 amino acids. Looked up from germline, CDR1 is LGHDT and CDR2 is YNNKEL (reference sequence). The CDR3 loop reads CASSHLRVGDYNEQFF. CDR3 bases: TGTGCCAGCAGCCATCTACGCGTGGGGGACTACAATGAGCAGTTCTTC.

The CDR3 is CASSYPDRGSYEQYF. In DNA form, the CDR3 reads TGTGCCAGCAGTTACCCAGACAGGGGGAGCTACGAGCAGTACTTC. The genes are TRBV6-6 and TRBJ2-7; 9 positions match TRBD1. This CDR3 has 15 residues. V shed 2 bases and J 3 bases; nucleotides not matched to a gene: 5. Germline CDR1 and CDR2: MNHNY and SVGAGI (reference sequence).

The chain has TRBV7-9 and TRBJ1-6; 9 nucleotides agree with TRBD1. CDR1 SEHNR and CDR2 FQNEAQ come from the germline V gene (reference sequence). This CDR3 region has 15 residues. J lost 10 bases, V lost 4 bases, and 8 bases had no gene match. The CDR3 here is CASSYTGQGRSPLHF. The CDR3 DNA reads TGTGCCAGCAGCTATACGGGACAGGGTAGATCACCCCTCCACTTT.

The V and J genes are TRBV20-1 and TRBJ1-5, with TRBD1 as a possible D gene (5 bases). Per the germline V gene, CDR1 is DFQATT and CDR2 is SNEGSKA (reference sequence). The CDR3 totals 16 residues. Trimming shortened V by 1 base and J by 4 bases, and 17 bases separated the two germline ends. CDR3 region: CSARGVDSSGNQPQHF. Here the CDR3 DNA reads TGCAGTGCTAGAGGGGTAGACAGCTCGGGAAATCAGCCCCAGCATTTT.

The chain is built from TRBV18 and TRBJ1-1; unclear D gene. The germline CDR1 and CDR2 sequences are KGHSH and LQKENI. CDR3 length: 13 amino acids. The V and J ends lost 5 bases and 1 base respectively, with 8 bases between them. Written as DNA, the CDR3 is TGTGCCAGCTCATCAGACCAGAACACTGAAGCTTTCTTT. Its translation: CASSSDQNTEAFF.

This clonotype was seen a few times. V gene TRBV5-1 combines with J gene TRBJ2-7; weak D call: TRBD2 (5 bases). Deletions cut 2 bases from V and 2 bases from J, with 11 bases between. The CDR3 sequence is 14 residues long. Germline values: CDR1 SGHRS, CDR2 YFSETQ. CDR3 nucleotides: TGCGCCAGCAGCTTAATAGCGCCTACCTACGAGCAGTACTTC. Amino acid sequence: CASSLIAPTYEQYF.

The V and J genes are TRBV5-5 and TRBJ1-5, with TRBD1 as a possible D gene (6 bases). The CDR3 is 14 amino acids. Trimming cost V 0 bases and J 11 bases, with 15 bases left between them. CDR1 is SGHKS, CDR2 YYEKEE, per germline (reference sequence). This CDR3 reads CASSLGGGRGTQHF. CDR3 DNA sequence: TGTGCCAGCAGCTTGGGAGGGGGTCGCGGGACCCAGCATTTT. The full variable domain, with the rest looked up from reference TRBV5-5 and TRBJ1-5, is DAGVTQSPTHLIKTRGQQVTLRCSPISGHKSVSWYQQVLGQGPQFIFQYYEKEERGRGNFPDRFSARQFPNYSSELNVNALLLGDSALYLCASSLGGGRGTQHFGDGTRLSIL.

This clonotype was observed a few times. At one boundary the junction diverges from the germline segment, which might be a read error. The CDR3 DNA reads TGTGCTAGCAGCTTAGTTCTAGCGGGCTCTGAGCAGTTCTTC. Translated, it gives CASSLVLAGSEQFF. V usage is TRBV7-7 and J usage is TRBJ2-1; 8 bases match TRBD2. This CDR3 comprises 14 residues. Germline lookup yields CDR1 SSHAT and CDR2 FNYEAQ (reference sequence).

This clonotype was seen a handful of times. This chain links TRBV20-1 with TRBJ2-7; D not resolved. Germline values: CDR1 DFQATT, CDR2 SNEGSKA (reference sequence). V dropped 6 bases and J dropped 3 bases, with 21 bases sitting between them. The CDR3 has 15 residues. CDR3 nucleotides: TGCAGTGCCTACCTGAGTAGCCAAGGCCTCTACGAGCAGTACTTC. This codes for CSAYLSSQGLYEQYF.

The chain links TRBV4-3 to TRBJ2-7; TRBD1 matches 7 bases. This CDR3 has 15 amino acids. Germline CDR1 LGHNA, CDR2 YSLEER. V was pared by 4 bases and J by 0 bases, with 6 bases of the junction left unmatched. CDR3 sequence reads: CASSRRDSSSYEQYF. Here the CDR3 DNA reads TGCGCCAGCAGCCGCCGGGACAGTAGCTCCTACGAGCAGTACTTC.

The sample holds a few counts of this clonotype. The chain's CDR3 is CAISVLEDEQYF. CDR3 coding DNA: TGTGCCATCAGTGTGTTGGAAGACGAGCAGTACTTC. The chain is built from TRBV10-3 and TRBJ2-7, with D unclear. The CDR3 consists of 12 residues. V lost 4 bases and J lost 5, with 9 bases in between. Germline CDR1 ENHRY, CDR2 SYGVKD.

The CDR3 DNA sequence: TGCGCCAGCAGCCCCACTTTTACCTACGAGCAGTACTTC. Translated, it gives CASSPTFTYEQYF. The chain recombines TRBV5-1 with TRBJ2-7; D uncertain. Germline-derived CDR1 and CDR2 are SGHRS and YFSETQ. Trimming stripped 4 bases from V and 2 bases from J, with 10 bases between. This CDR3 comprises 13 residues.

The genes are TRBV4-3 and TRBJ1-3, with D uncertain. The V gene's germline CDR1 is LGHNA and CDR2 YSLEER. The CDR3 consists of 13 residues. The V and J ends lost 3 bases and 2 bases respectively, with 5 bases between them. Here the CDR3 DNA reads TGCGCCAGCAGCCACTACGCTGGAAACACCATATATTTT. Amino acids: CASSHYAGNTIYF.

The V and J genes are TRBV28 and TRBJ2-3; D is unclear. CDR3 length: 16 residues. V lost 7 bases and J 2 bases, leaving 19 bases between the germline ends. CDR1 is MDHEN and CDR2 is SYDVKM in the germline V gene. The CDR3, as DNA: TGTGCCAGCATGGCTCAGCCCCAAACGATCACAGATACGCAGTATTTT. It encodes CASMAQPQTITDTQYF.

The V and J genes are TRBV25-1 and TRBJ1-5; TRBD1 is a possible D gene (6 bases). The CDR3 is made up of 12 amino acids. CDR1 and CDR2 from the germline V gene are MGHDK and SYGVNS. Trimming left V 10 bases short and J 4 bases short, with 11 bases between. CDR3: CATQGLNQPQHF. The CDR3 nucleotides are TGTGCCACCCAGGGGCTTAATCAGCCCCAGCATTTT. The variable domain in full, with the rest retrieved from reference TRBV25-1 and TRBJ1-5, is EADIYQTPRYLVIGTGKKITLECSQTMGHDKMYWYQQDPGMELHLIHYSYGVNSTEKGDLSSESTVSRIRTEHFPLTLESARPSHTSQYLCATQGLNQPQHFGDGTRLSIL.

This clonotype was detected ten times or more. The chain employs TRBV2 and TRBJ1-2; D perhaps matches TRBD1 (5 bases). Germline V CDR1 and CDR2: SNHLY, FYNNEI. Deletions cut 6 bases from V and 6 bases from J, with 11 bases between. The CDR3 contains 12 residues. Written as DNA, the CDR3 is TGTGCCAGCAGCCTGGTCAGGGATGGCTACACCTTC. This codes for CASSLVRDGYTF.

This clonotype was found a few times. This chain uses TRBV29-1 with TRBJ2-5; D remains unclear. Germline assignment: CDR1 SQVTM and CDR2 ANQGSEA. The V end was cut by 5 bases, the J end by 8 bases, with 12 bases between. This CDR3 has 11 residues. CDR3 coding DNA: TGCAGCGTTTCACCCCCTGGAACCCAGTACTTC. Translated: CSVSPPGTQYF.

This clonotype occurred many times. V is TRBV20-1 and J is TRBJ1-1; no firm D call. Germline lookup yields CDR1 DFQATT and CDR2 SNEGSKA (reference sequence). The CDR3 totals 15 residues. V was trimmed by 0 bases and J by 1 base, leaving 12 bases between them. Here the CDR3 reads CSARDGRKGNTEAFF. Here the CDR3 DNA reads TGCAGTGCTAGAGATGGCCGGAAAGGGAACACTGAAGCTTTCTTT.

V and J are TRBV4-1 and TRBJ2-5; TRBD2 might be the D (5 bases). CDR1 and CDR2 from the germline V gene are MGHRA and YSYEKL. Trimming removed 4 bases from V and 2 bases from J, with 11 bases in between. The CDR3 runs to 14 residues. DNA for the CDR3: TGCGCCAGCAGCCCCGCGGAGGTTCAAGAGACCCAGTACTTC. It codes for CASSPAEVQETQYF.